This TCR beta chain was recovered during a study of cytomegalovirus exposure and HLA in healthy donors. General observations from the study: Reports showed the classifier diagnosing cytomegalovirus status with high specificity and sensitivity.

Looked up from germline, CDR1 is SGHTA and CDR2 is FQGNSA. The CDR3 sequence is 15 residues long. V lost 8 bases, J lost 5 bases, and 14 bases stayed unmatched. Of note for this clone: Antigen: not known.

The repertoire was sequenced with immunoSEQ multiplex PCR; TCRdb's copy has only in-frame clones and lacks some. The profile shows tens of thousands of clones, 96% of them singletons. This receptor was obtained from a woman in her late teens or twenties in good health and CMV-seropositive. The chain has TRBV7-2 and TRBJ2-5; TRBD2 aligns across 7 bases. What was sequenced was PBMCs. In DNA, the CDR3 is TGTGCCAGCTCCCTCGGCGGGAGCAGTGGGGAGACCCAGTACTTC. Translating gives CASSLGGSSGETQYF.